What follows are 17 T cell receptor beta chains derived from one specimen sequenced in a study of cytomegalovirus exposure and HLA in healthy donors (dated by TCRdb to about 2017). Library preparation used the immunoSEQ multiplex PCR assay. A mixture of 60 forward primers for TCR Vbeta segments and 13 reverse primers for TCR Jbeta segments was used in the multiplex PCR. The clones in this table, taken by TCRdb from immuneACCESS, are in-frame only. Not every clone is retained; where verified, under half of the shortfall comes from an unresolved V gene, and the cause of the rest is unknown. Present in this sample are 50,000 to 80,000 clones, around 74% of which were seen just once. The top ten clonotypes cover about 5% of the sample. Sequencing was carried out using PBMCs. The receptors derive from a male donor in good health and CMV-seropositive.

V gene TRBV2 combines with J gene TRBJ1-5, with D tentatively TRBD1 (6 bases). With 3 bases removed from V and 2 bases from J, the gap between germline ends came to 11 bases. The CDR3 spans 15 residues. Germline CDR1 and CDR2: SNHLY and FYNNEI. The DNA of the CDR3 is TGTGCCAGCAGTGATGTGCAGGGGCGCAATCAGCCCCAGCATTTT. This sequence encodes CASSDVQGRNQPQHF. Full variable domain (missing parts from reference TRBV2 and TRBJ1-5): EPEVTQTPSHQVTQMGQEVILRCVPISNHLYFYWYRQILGQKVEFLVSFYNNEISEKSEIFDDQFSVERPDGSNFTLKIRSTKLEDSAMYFCASSDVQGRNQPQHFGDGTRLSIL.

The chain joins TRBV9 to TRBJ1-6, with 7 positions matching TRBD1. CDR3 size: 15 residues. With V trimmed by 3 bases and J by 10 bases, 10 bases remained unmatched. CDR1 SGDLS and CDR2 YYNGEE come from the germline V gene. The CDR3, as DNA: TGTGCCAGCAGCGGACTTAACAGGGGCGGGTCACCCCTCCACTTT. It yields the protein CASSGLNRGGSPLHF. The complete variable domain, with remaining parts taken from reference TRBV9 and TRBJ1-6, reads DSGVTQTPKHLITATGQRVTLRCSPRSGDLSVYWYQQSLDQGLQFLIQYYNGEERAKGNILERFSAQQFPDLHSELNLSSLELGDSALYFCASSGLNRGGSPLHFGNGTRLTVT.

This chain uses TRBV30 with TRBJ1-3; possible D gene TRBD1, 5 bases. V lost 3 bases, J lost 0 bases, and 12 bases lay in between. The CDR3 contains 15 residues. From germline, CDR1 is GTSNPN and CDR2 SVGIG (reference sequence). DNA for the CDR3: TGTGCCTGGAGGCAGGGAATAAGCTCTGGAAACACCATATATTTT. This gives the protein CAWRQGISSGNTIYF.

V usage is TRBV27 and J usage is TRBJ1-5, with TRBD1 as a possible D gene (6 bases). V lost 2 bases, J lost 7 bases, and 12 bases lay in between. The CDR3 has 14 amino acids. CDR1 and CDR2 from the germline V gene are MNHEY and SMNVEV (reference sequence). The CDR3 DNA is TGTGCCAGCAGTTTAATAGGGGGGGGGCAGCCCCAGCATTTT. This encodes CASSLIGGGQPQHF.

The table lists this clone with a count of one. The chain employs TRBV4-3 and TRBJ2-7; 7 nucleotides align to TRBD1. Losses at the gene ends were 3 bases for V and 0 bases for J; bases not matched to a gene: 11. There are 17 residues in the CDR3. The germline V gene has CDR1 LGHNA and CDR2 YSLEER. CDR3: CASSHLLSDRSSYEQYF. CDR3 bases: TGCGCCAGCAGCCACCTACTATCGGACAGGAGCTCCTACGAGCAGTACTTC.

This chain uses TRBV27 with TRBJ2-5; TRBD1 matches at 12 bases. The CDR3 covers 14 residues. Germline V lookup: CDR1 MNHEY, CDR2 SMNVEV (reference sequence). V gave up 6 bases and J gave up 5 bases; unmatched junction bases: 4. The CDR3 sequence is CASSGTGGRETQYF. CDR3 sequence (DNA): TGTGCCAGCAGCGGGACAGGGGGCCGCGAGACCCAGTACTTC.

The gene calls are TRBV28 and TRBJ1-6; 7 bases are a match to TRBD1. The V gene's germline CDR1 is MDHEN and CDR2 SYDVKM. This CDR3 region has 13 residues. V shed 6 bases and J 11 bases; nucleotides not matched to a gene: 7. CDR3 sequence (DNA): TGTGCCAGCAGGTCGACAGGGTCGCCACCCCTCCACTTT. Its translation is CASRSTGSPPLHF. The variable domain in full, with the rest retrieved from reference TRBV28 and TRBJ1-6, is DVKVTQSSRYLVKRTGEKVFLECVQDMDHENMFWYRQDPGLGLRLIYFSYDVKMKEKGDIPEGYSVSREKKERFSLILESASTNQTSMYLCASRSTGSPPLHFGNGTRLTVT.

This clone has only a few counts. The rearrangement links TRBV10-3 to TRBJ1-5; the D is unclear. Germline V gene data show CDR1 as ENHRY and CDR2 as SYGVKD. The V and J ends lost 5 bases and 1 base respectively, with 3 bases between them. The CDR3 has 12 amino acids. The CDR3 loop reads CAISPSNQPQHF. DNA for the CDR3: TGTGCCATCAGTCCGAGCAATCAGCCCCAGCATTTT.

The V call is TRBV7-2, the J call TRBJ2-3; perhaps TRBD2 as D (5 bases). The germline V gene encodes CDR1 SGHTA and CDR2 FQGNSA. Trimming took off 9 bases at V and 5 bases at J, with 15 bases between the two ends. The CDR3 extends over 13 amino acids. The CDR3 nucleotides are TGTGCCAGGAGAGGACTGGATGAAGATACGCAGTATTTT. It yields the protein CARRGLDEDTQYF.

The rearrangement joins TRBV28 to TRBJ1-2; tentatively, D is TRBD1 (5 bases). V was shortened by 6 bases and J by 7 bases, with 12 bases between the two germline ends. Germline loops: CDR1 MDHEN, CDR2 SYDVKM. The CDR3 spans 12 residues. This chain's CDR3 is CASSQVGGGYTF. The CDR3 coding sequence is TGTGCCAGCAGCCAGGTGGGGGGTGGCTACACCTTC.

The V gene is TRBV28, the J gene TRBJ1-5, with TRBD1 identical over 11 bases. The CDR3 length is 19 residues. V shed 0 bases, J shed 5 bases, and the junction held 12 bases outside the gene matches. Germline V gene lookup returns CDR1 MDHEN and CDR2 SYDVKM. In DNA, the CDR3 is TGTGCCAGCAGTTTATGGTGGACAGGGGGCCGGGGGTCGGATCAGCCCCAGCATTTT. Translated, it gives CASSLWWTGGRGSDQPQHF.

The rearrangement uses TRBV9 and TRBJ2-2, with 7 bases fitting TRBD2. Germline V gene lookup returns CDR1 SGDLS and CDR2 YYNGEE. The CDR3 sequence is 16 residues long. J was trimmed by 3 bases and V by 3 bases; bases with no gene match: 8. The CDR3 DNA sequence: TGTGCCAGCAGCGAAGAGCGGGGAGGGTACACCGGGGAGCTGTTTTTT. This codes for CASSEERGGYTGELFF.

The rearrangement joins TRBV27 to TRBJ2-7, with TRBD2 matching 9 bases. Looked up from germline, CDR1 is MNHEY and CDR2 is SMNVEV (reference sequence). The CDR3 sequence is 16 residues long. V dropped 4 bases and J dropped 4; count of bases not matched to a gene: 11. For the CDR3, the DNA is TGTGCCAGCAGTTCCCTAGTAGCGGGGGACTTATACGAGCAGTACTTC. It specifies CASSSLVAGDLYEQYF.

The rearrangement joins TRBV18 to TRBJ1-1; no clear D. Looked up from germline, CDR1 is KGHSH and CDR2 is LQKENI. This CDR3 contains 13 residues. Trimming shortened V by 4 bases and J by 2 bases, and 8 bases separated the two germline ends. CDR3 in DNA: TGTGCCAGCTCACAACTCGAAAACACTGAAGCTTTCTTT. Translation gives CASSQLENTEAFF.

V is TRBV7-9 and J is TRBJ1-2; D uncertain. CDR1 is SEHNR and CDR2 is FQNEAQ in the germline V gene (reference sequence). V was shortened by 0 bases and J by 4 bases, with 6 bases between the two germline ends. The CDR3 length is 13 residues. In nucleotides, the CDR3 is TGTGCCAGCAGCTTAGCGGGAGCCTATGGCTACACCTTC. Translating it yields CASSLAGAYGYTF.

The CDR3 DNA is TGTGCCTGGAACGGGATCTCCTACGAGCAGTACTTC. Translating gives CAWNGISYEQYF. The chain is built from TRBV30 and TRBJ2-7; possible D gene TRBD2, 5 bases. The CDR3 has 12 amino acids. The ends were cut back, 4 bases at V and 0 bases at J, with 7 bases in the middle. Germline V gene lookup returns CDR1 GTSNPN and CDR2 SVGIG (reference sequence). The whole variable domain, filled in from reference TRBV30 and TRBJ2-7, reads SQTIHQWPATLVQPVGSPLSLECTVEGTSNPNLYWYRQAAGRGLQLLFYSVGIGQISSEVPQNLSASRPQDRQFILSSKKLLLSDSGFYLCAWNGISYEQYFGPGTRLTVT.

V gene TRBV4-3 combines with J gene TRBJ2-3, with 12 bases aligning to TRBD2. The CDR3 is made up of 18 amino acids. V was clipped by 2 bases and J by 6 bases; unmatched bases: 12. Germline CDR1 is LGHNA and CDR2 is YSLEER. The DNA of the CDR3 is TGCGCCAGCAGCCAATTCCGGCTAGCGGGGGGGCCCGATGATACGCAGTATTTT. This translates into CASSQFRLAGGPDDTQYF.